The sequence of this T cell receptor (beta chain) was determined in a study of response to subunit inactivated influenza vaccine (dated by TCRdb to the late 2010s). General notes on the study: The study used deep quantitative T cell receptor repertoire profiling to track responses to a trivalent subunit inactivated influenza vaccine. The paper's findings and limits, for the study overall: The authors suggested that each seasonal influenza vaccination may recruit only a limited number of new T cells.

Comment on this clonotype: The specificity of this receptor is unknown. No qualities accompany the bases; no much larger clone lies one base away.

For CDR1 and CDR2, the germline V gene lists SQVTM and ANQGSEA. Taken from cysteine to phenylalanine, the CDR3 has 13 residues. Only the CDR3 DNA is retained, 39 bases long and in frame from the first base. V and J are truncated by 6 bases and 3 bases respectively, leaving an intervening sequence of 14 bases. Library method: RT-PCR. Reads for this sample came from an Illumina HiSeq 2500. The public reads were reprocessed in TCRdb via fastp at Q25 and MiXCR, keeping in-frame beta chains. When rows share a CDR3 protein, they turn into one entry using the most common DNA and genes. The sample includes over 150,000 distinct CDR3 sequences, with 7.5% to 10% observed a single time. The biggest ten clones account for about a tenth of the sample.

The V and J genes are TRBV29-1 and TRBJ2-5; a confident D gene designation cannot be given. This specimen consisted of non-naive T cells sorted from PBMCs, obtained on the day of vaccination. The cell subset or site label here, explained by the study, means: memory T cell fraction. This TCR derives from a middle-aged man who received an inactivated influenza vaccine. Donor details come from another sample of the same person, matched by shared clones. CDR3 sequence: CSVGRGAKETQYF. The nucleotides read TGCAGCGTGGGCCGTGGAGCGAAAGAGACCCAGTACTTC.